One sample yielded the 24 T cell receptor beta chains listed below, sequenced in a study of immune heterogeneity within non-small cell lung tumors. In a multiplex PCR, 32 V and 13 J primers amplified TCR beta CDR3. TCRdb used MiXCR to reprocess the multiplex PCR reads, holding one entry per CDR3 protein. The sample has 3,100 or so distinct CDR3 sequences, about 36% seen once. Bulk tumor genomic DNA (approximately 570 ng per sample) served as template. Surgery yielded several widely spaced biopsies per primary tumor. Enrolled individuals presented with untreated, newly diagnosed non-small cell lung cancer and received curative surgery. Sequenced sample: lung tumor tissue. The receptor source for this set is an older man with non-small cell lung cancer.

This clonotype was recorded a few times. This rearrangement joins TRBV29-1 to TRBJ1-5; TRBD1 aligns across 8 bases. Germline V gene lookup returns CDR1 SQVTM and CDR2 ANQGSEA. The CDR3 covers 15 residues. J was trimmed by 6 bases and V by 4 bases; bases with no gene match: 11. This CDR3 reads CSVGGTGSRGQPQHF. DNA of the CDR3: TGCAGCGTTGGGGGGACAGGTTCACGCGGTCAGCCCCAGCATTTT. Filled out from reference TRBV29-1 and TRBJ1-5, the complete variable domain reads SAVISQKPSRDICQRGTSLTIQCQVDSQVTMMFWYRQQPGQSLTLIATANQGSEATYESGFVIDKFPISRPNLTFSTLTVSNMSPEDSSIYLCSVGGTGSRGQPQHFGDGTRLSIL.

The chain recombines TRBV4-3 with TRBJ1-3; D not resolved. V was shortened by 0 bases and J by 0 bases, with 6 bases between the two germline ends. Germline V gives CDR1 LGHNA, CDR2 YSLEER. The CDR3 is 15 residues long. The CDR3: CASSQEKSSGNTIYF. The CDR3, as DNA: TGCGCCAGCAGCCAAGAGAAAAGCTCTGGAAACACCATATATTTT.

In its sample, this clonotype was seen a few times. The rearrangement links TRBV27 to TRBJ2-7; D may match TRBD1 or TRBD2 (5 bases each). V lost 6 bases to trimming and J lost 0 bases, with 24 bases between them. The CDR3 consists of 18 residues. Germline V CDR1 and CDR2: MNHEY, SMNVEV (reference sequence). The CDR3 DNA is TGTGCCAGCAGGGGTATAAGCAGGGTAAGCGGTAGCTCCTACGAGCAGTACTTC. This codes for CASRGISRVSGSSYEQYF.

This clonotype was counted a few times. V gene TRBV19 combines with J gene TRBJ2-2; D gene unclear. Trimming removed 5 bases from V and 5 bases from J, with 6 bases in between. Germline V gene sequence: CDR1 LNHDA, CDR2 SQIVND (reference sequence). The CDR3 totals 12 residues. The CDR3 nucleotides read TGTGCCAGTAGTTCGTATACCGGGGAGCTGTTTTTT. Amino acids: CASSSYTGELFF.

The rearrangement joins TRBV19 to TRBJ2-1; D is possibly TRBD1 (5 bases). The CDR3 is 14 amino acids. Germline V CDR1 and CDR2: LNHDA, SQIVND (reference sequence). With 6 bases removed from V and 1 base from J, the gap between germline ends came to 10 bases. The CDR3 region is CASRDTSSYNEQFF. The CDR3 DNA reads TGTGCCAGTAGGGACACCTCTTCCTACAATGAGCAGTTCTTC.

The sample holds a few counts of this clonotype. The CDR3 loop is CSASGLAVGTDTQYF. In DNA form, the CDR3 reads TGCAGTGCTTCCGGACTAGCGGTGGGGACAGATACGCAGTATTTT. The genes are TRBV20-1 and TRBJ2-3, with 10 nucleotides matching TRBD2. CDR1 and CDR2 from the germline V gene are DFQATT and SNEGSKA (reference sequence). After removal of 5 bases from V and 3 bases from J, the junction contained 8 bases not matched to a gene. The length of the CDR3 is 15 residues.

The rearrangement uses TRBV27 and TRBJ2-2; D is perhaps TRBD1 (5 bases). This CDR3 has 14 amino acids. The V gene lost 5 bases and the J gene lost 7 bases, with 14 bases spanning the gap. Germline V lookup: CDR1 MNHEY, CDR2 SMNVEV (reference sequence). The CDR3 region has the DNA TGTGCCAGCAGTCTAGGGGCGCGAATCGGGGAGCTGTTTTTT. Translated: CASSLGARIGELFF.

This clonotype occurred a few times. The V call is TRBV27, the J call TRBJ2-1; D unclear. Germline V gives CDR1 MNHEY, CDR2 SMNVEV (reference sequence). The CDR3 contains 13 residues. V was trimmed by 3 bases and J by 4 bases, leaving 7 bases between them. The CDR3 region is CASSFNGYNEQFF. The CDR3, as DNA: TGTGCCAGCAGTTTTAACGGGTACAATGAGCAGTTCTTC.

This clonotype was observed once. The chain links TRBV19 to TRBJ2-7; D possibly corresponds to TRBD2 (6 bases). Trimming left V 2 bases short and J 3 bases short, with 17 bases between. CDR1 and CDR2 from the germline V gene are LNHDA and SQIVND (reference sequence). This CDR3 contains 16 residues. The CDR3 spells CASSIPIGLHYYEQYF. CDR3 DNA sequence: TGTGCCAGTAGTATACCCATCGGACTACATTACTACGAGCAGTACTTC.

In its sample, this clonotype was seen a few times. The CDR3 region has the DNA TGTGCCAGCAGAATGTCTGGGTCTACCTACGAGCAGTACTTC. This codes for CASRMSGSTYEQYF. The genes are TRBV2 and TRBJ2-7; D is ambiguous. Germline V lookup: CDR1 SNHLY, CDR2 FYNNEI. V lost 6 bases and J 2 bases, leaving 14 bases between the germline ends. The CDR3 is 14 amino acids.

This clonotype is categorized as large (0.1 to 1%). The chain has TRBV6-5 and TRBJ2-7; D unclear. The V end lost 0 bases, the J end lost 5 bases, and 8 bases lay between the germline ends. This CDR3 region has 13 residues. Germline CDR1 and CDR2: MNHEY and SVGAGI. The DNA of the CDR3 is TGTGCCAGCAGTTACTCGGGCAACGACGAGCAGTACTTC. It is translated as CASSYSGNDEQYF.

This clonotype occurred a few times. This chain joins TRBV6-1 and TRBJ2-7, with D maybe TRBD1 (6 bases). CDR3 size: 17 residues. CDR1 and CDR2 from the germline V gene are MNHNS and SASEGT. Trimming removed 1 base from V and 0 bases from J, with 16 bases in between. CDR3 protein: CASSEEGTTLFSYEQYF. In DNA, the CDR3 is TGTGCCAGCAGTGAAGAAGGGACAACCCTTTTCTCCTACGAGCAGTACTTC.

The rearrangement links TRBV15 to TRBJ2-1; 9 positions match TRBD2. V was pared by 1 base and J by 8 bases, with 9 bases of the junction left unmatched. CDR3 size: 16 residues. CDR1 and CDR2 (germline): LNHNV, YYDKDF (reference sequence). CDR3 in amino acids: CATSRVGAGGLYEQFF. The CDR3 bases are TGTGCCACCAGCAGAGTTGGGGCGGGAGGGCTATATGAGCAGTTCTTC.

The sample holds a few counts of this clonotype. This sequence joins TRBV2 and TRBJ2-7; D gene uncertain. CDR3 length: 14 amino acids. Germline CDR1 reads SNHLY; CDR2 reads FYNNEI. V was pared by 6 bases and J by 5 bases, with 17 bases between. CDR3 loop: CASRPGRFKDEQYF. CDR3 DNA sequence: TGTGCCAGCAGGCCAGGACGGTTCAAGGACGAGCAGTACTTC.

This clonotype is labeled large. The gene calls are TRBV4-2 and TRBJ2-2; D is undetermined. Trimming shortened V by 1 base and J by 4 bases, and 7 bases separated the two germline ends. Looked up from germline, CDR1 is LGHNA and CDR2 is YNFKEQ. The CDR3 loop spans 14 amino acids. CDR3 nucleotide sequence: TGTGCCAGCAGCCAAGGGGCCGGCACCGGGGAGCTGTTTTTT. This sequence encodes CASSQGAGTGELFF.

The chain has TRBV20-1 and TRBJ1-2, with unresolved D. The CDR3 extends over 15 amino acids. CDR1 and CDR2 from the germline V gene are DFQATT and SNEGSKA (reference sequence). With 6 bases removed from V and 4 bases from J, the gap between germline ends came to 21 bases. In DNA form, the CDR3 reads TGCAGTGCGGTAGTCCACCAGGCGCGGATCTATGGCTACACCTTC. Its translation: CSAVVHQARIYGYTF.

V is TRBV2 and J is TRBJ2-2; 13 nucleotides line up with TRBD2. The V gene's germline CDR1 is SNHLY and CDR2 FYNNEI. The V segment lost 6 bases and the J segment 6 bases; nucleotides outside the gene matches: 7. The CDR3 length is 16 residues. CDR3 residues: CASRRTSGREAGELFF. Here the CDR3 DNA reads TGTGCCAGCAGGCGAACTAGCGGGAGGGAGGCCGGGGAGCTGTTTTTT.

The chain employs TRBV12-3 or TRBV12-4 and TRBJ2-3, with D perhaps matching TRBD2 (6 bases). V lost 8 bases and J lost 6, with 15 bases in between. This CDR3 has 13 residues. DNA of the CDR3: TGTGCCAGCGGATTGGGACTGGGGGATACGCAGTATTTT. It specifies CASGLGLGDTQYF.

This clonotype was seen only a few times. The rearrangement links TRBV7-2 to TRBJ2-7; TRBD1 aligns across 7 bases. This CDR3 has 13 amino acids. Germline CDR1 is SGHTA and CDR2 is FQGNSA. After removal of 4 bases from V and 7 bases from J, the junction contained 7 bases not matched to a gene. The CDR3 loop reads CASSSYRGREQYF. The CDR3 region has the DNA TGTGCCAGCAGCTCCTACAGGGGTCGAGAGCAGTACTTC. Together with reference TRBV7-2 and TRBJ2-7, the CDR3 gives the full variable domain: GAGVSQSPSNKVTEKGKDVELRCDPISGHTALYWYRQSLGQGLEFLIYFQGNSAPDKSGLPSDRFSAERTGGSVSTLTIQRTQQEDSAVYLCASSSYRGREQYFGPGTRLTVT.

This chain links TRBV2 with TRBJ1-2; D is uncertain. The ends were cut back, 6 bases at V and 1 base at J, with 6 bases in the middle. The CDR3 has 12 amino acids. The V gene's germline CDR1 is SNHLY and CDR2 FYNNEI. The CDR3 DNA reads TGTGCCAGCAGGGGAATTAACTATGGCTACACCTTC. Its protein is CASRGINYGYTF. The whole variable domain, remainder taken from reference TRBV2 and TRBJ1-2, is EPEVTQTPSHQVTQMGQEVILRCVPISNHLYFYWYRQILGQKVEFLVSFYNNEISEKSEIFDDQFSVERPDGSNFTLKIRSTKLEDSAMYFCASRGINYGYTFGSGTRLTVV.

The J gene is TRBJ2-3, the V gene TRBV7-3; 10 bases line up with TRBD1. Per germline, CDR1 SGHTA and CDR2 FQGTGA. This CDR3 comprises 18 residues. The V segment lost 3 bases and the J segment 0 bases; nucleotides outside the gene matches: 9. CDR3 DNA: TGTGCCAGCAGCTTTGGACAGGGGGTTTTACCTAGCACAGATACGCAGTATTTT. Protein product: CASSFGQGVLPSTDTQYF.

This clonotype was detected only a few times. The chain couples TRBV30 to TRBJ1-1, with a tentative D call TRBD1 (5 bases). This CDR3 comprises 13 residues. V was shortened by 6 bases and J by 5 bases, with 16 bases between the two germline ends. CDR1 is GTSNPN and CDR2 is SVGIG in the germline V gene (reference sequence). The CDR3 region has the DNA TGTGCCTGTACAGTGGGGGAAGCGACTGAAGCTTTCTTT. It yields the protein CACTVGEATEAFF.

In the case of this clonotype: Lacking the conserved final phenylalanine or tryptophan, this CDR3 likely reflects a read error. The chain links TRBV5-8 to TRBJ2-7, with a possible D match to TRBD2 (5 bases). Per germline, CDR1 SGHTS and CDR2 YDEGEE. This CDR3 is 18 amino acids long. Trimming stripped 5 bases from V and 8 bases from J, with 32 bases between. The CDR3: CASRSTTTLHPTSEKQYL. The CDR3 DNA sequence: TGTGCCAGCAGATCGACTACAACCTTACACCCTACGAGTGAAAAGCAGTACTTA.

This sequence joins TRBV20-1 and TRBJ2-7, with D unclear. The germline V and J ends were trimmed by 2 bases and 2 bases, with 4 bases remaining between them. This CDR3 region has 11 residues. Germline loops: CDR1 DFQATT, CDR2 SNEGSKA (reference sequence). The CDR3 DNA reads TGCAGTGCTAGAACGACCTACGAGCAGTACTTC. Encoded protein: CSARTTYEQYF.